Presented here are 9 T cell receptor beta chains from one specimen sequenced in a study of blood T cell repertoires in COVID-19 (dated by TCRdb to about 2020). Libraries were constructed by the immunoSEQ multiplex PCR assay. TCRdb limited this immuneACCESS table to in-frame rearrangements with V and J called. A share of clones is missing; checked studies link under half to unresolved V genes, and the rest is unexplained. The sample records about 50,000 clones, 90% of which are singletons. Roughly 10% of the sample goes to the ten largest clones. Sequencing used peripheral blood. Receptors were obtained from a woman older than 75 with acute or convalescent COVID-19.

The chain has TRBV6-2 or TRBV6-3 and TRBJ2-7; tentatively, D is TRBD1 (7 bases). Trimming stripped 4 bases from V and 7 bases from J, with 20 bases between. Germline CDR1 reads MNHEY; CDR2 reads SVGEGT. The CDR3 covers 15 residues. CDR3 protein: CASSSSQGRLREQYF. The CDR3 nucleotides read TGTGCCAGCAGTTCCTCACAGGGGAGGTTACGAGAGCAGTACTTC.

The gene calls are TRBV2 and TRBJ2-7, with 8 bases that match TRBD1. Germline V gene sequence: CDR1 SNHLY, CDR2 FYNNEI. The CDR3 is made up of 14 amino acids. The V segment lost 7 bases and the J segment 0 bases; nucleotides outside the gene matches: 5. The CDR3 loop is CASIGQGSSYEQYF. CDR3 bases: TGTGCCAGCATTGGACAGGGAAGCTCCTACGAGCAGTACTTC.

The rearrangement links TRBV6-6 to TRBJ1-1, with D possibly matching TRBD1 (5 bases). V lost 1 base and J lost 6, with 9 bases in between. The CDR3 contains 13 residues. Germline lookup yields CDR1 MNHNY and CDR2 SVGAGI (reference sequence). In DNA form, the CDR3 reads TGTGCCAGCAGTTACTTGGGGCAATCTGAAGCTTTCTTT. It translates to CASSYLGQSEAFF.

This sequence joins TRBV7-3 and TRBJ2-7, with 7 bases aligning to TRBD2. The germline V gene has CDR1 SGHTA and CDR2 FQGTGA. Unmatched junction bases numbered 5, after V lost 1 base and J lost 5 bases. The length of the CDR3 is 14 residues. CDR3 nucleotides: TGTGCCAGCAGCTTAAGCGGGAGTAGGAACGAGCAGTACTTC. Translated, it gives CASSLSGSRNEQYF.

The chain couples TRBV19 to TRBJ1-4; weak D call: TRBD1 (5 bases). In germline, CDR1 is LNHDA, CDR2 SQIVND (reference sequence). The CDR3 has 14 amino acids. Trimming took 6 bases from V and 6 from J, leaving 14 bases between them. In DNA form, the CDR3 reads TGTGCCAGTAGAGCGACAGTCATAGATGAAAAACTGTTTTTT. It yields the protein CASRATVIDEKLFF.

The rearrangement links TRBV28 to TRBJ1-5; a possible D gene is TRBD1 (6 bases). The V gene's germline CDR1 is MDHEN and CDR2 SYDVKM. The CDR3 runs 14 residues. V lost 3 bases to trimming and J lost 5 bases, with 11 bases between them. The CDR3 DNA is TGTGCCAGCAGTTTGGGGGGGGCCGATCAGCCCCAGCATTTT. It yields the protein CASSLGGADQPQHF.

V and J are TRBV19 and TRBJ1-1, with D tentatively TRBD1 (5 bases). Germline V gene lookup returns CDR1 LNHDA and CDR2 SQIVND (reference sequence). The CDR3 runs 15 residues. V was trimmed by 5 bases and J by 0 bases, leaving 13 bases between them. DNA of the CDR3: TGTGCCAGTAGTTGGAGGGGCAGGGTGAACACTGAAGCTTTCTTT. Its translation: CASSWRGRVNTEAFF. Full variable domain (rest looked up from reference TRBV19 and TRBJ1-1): DGGITQSPKYLFRKEGQNVTLSCEQNLNHDAMYWYRQDPGQGLRLIYYSQIVNDFQKGDIAEGYSVSREKKESFPLTVTSAQKNPTAFYLCASSWRGRVNTEAFFGQGTRLTVV.

The CDR3 nucleotides read TGTGCCAGCAGCTTAGGGACAGGGGTGTCCTACAATGAGCAGTTCTTC. This sequence encodes CASSLGTGVSYNEQFF. The rearrangement joins TRBV7-9 to TRBJ2-1, with 9 bases identical to TRBD1. Germline CDR1 SEHNR, CDR2 FQNEAQ (reference sequence). The CDR3 extends over 16 amino acids. V lost 1 base to trimming and J lost 1 base; unmatched junction nucleotides: 2.

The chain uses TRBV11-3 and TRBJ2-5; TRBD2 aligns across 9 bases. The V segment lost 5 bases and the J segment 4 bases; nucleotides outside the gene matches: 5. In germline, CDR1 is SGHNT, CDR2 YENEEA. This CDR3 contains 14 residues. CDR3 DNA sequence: TGTGCCAGCAGCGGGCTAGCGGGAATAGAGACCCAGTACTTC. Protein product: CASSGLAGIETQYF.